The clone carrying this TCR beta chain was counted once. Authors' analysis steps: Nucleated cell counts were estimated from reference gene primer amplification. The method was immunoSEQ multiplex PCR; TCRdb's version includes in-frame clones alone and lacks a portion of them. From that table come the V and J calls and clone size; the DNA was used to work out D and trimming. Counted here are over 150,000 clones, about 82% occurring once; the ten biggest clones make up roughly 7%. The data derive from a study of blood T cell repertoires in COVID-19. Study information: The cDNA or gDNA used as material had been derived from T cells, B-cell-depleted T cells, or PBMCs.

The TCR originated in a man aged 50-59 years with active or convalescent COVID-19. Sequencing was performed on peripheral blood.

The CDR3 here is CASSFTGRNEQFF. CDR3 DNA: TGTGCCAGCAGCTTCACAGGACGCAATGAGCAGTTCTTC. This chain joins TRBV5-6 and TRBJ2-1; TRBD1 is a possible D gene (5 bases). Per germline, CDR1 SGHDT and CDR2 YYEEEE. This CDR3 is 13 amino acids long. The ends were cut back, 2 bases at V and 6 bases at J, with 9 bases in the middle. Full variable domain (outside the CDR3, taken from reference TRBV5-6 and TRBJ2-1): DAGVTQSPTHLIKTRGQQVTLRCSPKSGHDTVSWYQQALGQGPQFIFQYYEEEERQRGNFPDRFSGHQFPNYSSELNVNALLLGDSALYLCASSFTGRNEQFFGPGTRLTVL.